These 6 T cell receptor beta chains were sequenced from one sample in a study of response to subunit inactivated influenza vaccine. TCRdb re-derived calls from the RT-PCR reads in MiXCR, one entry per CDR3 protein. The sample lists around 150,000 distinct CDR3 sequences; about 11% were seen once. The source material was non-naive T cells sorted from PBMCs, sampled about 6 weeks after vaccination. The receptor set was obtained from a man in his forties or fifties who received an inactivated influenza vaccine.

V and J are TRBV7-2 and TRBJ2-1, with 9 bases matching TRBD1. This CDR3 has 16 amino acids. J lost 4 bases, V lost 2 bases, and 6 bases had no gene match. The germline V gene encodes CDR1 SGHTA and CDR2 FQGNSA. The CDR3 DNA reads as TGTGCCAGCAGCTTACCCCACAGGGGGCGGTACAATGAGCAGTTCTTC. Its translation is CASSLPHRGRYNEQFF. The full variable domain, completed using reference TRBV7-2 and TRBJ2-1, is GAGVSQSPSNKVTEKGKDVELRCDPISGHTALYWYRQSLGQGLEFLIYFQGNSAPDKSGLPSDRFSAERTGGSVSTLTIQRTQQEDSAVYLCASSLPHRGRYNEQFFGPGTRLTVL.

This chain connects TRBV5-8 to TRBJ1-1; the D is unclear. The V gene's germline CDR1 is SGHTS and CDR2 YDEGEE. The CDR3 contains 12 residues. V was clipped by 5 bases and J by 1 base, with 6 bases between them. The CDR3 reads CASRNRNTEAFF. For the CDR3, the DNA is TGTGCCAGCAGGAATAGGAACACTGAAGCTTTCTTT.

This chain uses TRBV29-1 with TRBJ2-7, with TRBD1 as a possible D gene (6 bases). CDR1 is SQVTM and CDR2 is ANQGSEA in the germline V gene. Trimming left V 4 bases short and J 5 bases short, with 21 bases between. The CDR3 is 15 amino acids. Written as DNA, the CDR3 is TGCAGCGTTGGAGGGGGAAGGGGCGGCGTCGACGAGCAGTACTTC. Protein product: CSVGGGRGGVDEQYF.

Many counts were recorded for this clonotype. V and J are TRBV20-1 and TRBJ1-1, with 9 bases aligning to TRBD1. Germline values: CDR1 DFQATT, CDR2 SNEGSKA (reference sequence). CDR3 length: 17 residues. V was pared by 8 bases and J by 0 bases, with 16 bases of the junction left unmatched. The CDR3 here is CSTNDRDREEVNTEAFF. DNA of the CDR3: TGCAGTACAAACGACCGGGACAGGGAAGAAGTGAACACTGAAGCTTTCTTT.

V and J are TRBV6-2 or TRBV6-3 and TRBJ2-1; D perhaps matches TRBD1 (5 bases). The CDR3 sequence is 13 residues long. Germline lookup yields CDR1 MNHEY and CDR2 SVGEGT. Trimming stripped 4 bases from V and 7 bases from J, with 11 bases between. The CDR3 loop is CASSSGPRNEQFF. CDR3 DNA sequence: TGTGCCAGCAGTTCAGGGCCAAGGAATGAGCAGTTCTTC.

For this clonotype: A read error may produce the germline difference seen at one junction end. The chain recombines TRBV2 with TRBJ2-4; 12 positions match TRBD2. This CDR3 comprises 14 residues. In germline, CDR1 is SNHLY, CDR2 FYNNEI. The DNA for the CDR3 is TGTGCCAGCAGTGAACAGACTAGCGGGGGAGCATTTCACTTC. This encodes CASSEQTSGGAFHF.